These T cell receptor beta chains were read from a single sample in a study of control samples from healthy donors and cancer patients. This table comes from immunoSEQ multiplex PCR, and its TCRdb copy is limited to in-frame clones, with some not included. Among roughly 49,000 clones listed, more than 70% were seen once. The sample was PBMCs. These receptors all come from a man aged 50 or older with head and neck cancer. Both conserved end residues are part of each CDR3. Each record gives: D gene, clone size, V gene, J gene, CDR3 protein, CDR3 DNA. A D gene is named only where the DNA matches it firmly. Not all rows give a size; the values are once, few, many and, for expanded clones, a class.

>NA|NA|TRBV30|TRBJ2-7
CAWSPVLGGYEQYF
TGTGCCTGGAGTCCGGTTCTTGGGGGTTACGAGCAGTACTTC
>NA|NA|TRBV15|TRBJ1-6
CATSRDQGLSPLHF
TGTGCCACCAGCAGAGATCAGGGGCTTTCACCCCTCCACTTT
>TRBD1|NA|TRBV2|TRBJ1-1
CASSITQTGLGTEAFF
TGTGCCAGCAGTATCACCCAGACAGGGCTGGGCACTGAAGCTTTCTTT
>NA|once|TRBV5-1|TRBJ1-5
CASSLRPDNQPQHF
TGCGCCAGCAGCTTAAGGCCAGACAATCAGCCCCAGCATTTT
>NA|NA|TRBV3-1/TRBV3-2|TRBJ1-1
CASSPWDSQNTEAFF
TGTGCCAGCAGCCCTTGGGACTCCCAGAACACTGAAGCTTTCTTT
>TRBD2|NA|TRBV9|TRBJ2-2
CASSVPSGSEPNTGELFF
TGTGCCAGCAGCGTACCTAGCGGGAGTGAACCGAACACCGGGGAGCTGTTTTTT
>NA|NA|TRBV19|TRBJ2-4
CASSITPRSIQYF
TGTGCCAGTAGTATAACCCCCCGCAGCATTCAGTACTTC
>NA|NA|TRBV28|TRBJ2-7
CASGPREQYF
TGTGCCAGCGGACCCAGGGAGCAGTACTTC
>TRBD1|NA|TRBV18|TRBJ1-1
CASSPGQANTEAFF
TGTGCCAGCTCACCGGGACAGGCGAACACTGAAGCTTTCTTT
>TRBD2|NA|TRBV4-1|TRBJ2-1
CASSQIAGDYNEQFF
TGCGCCAGCAGCCAAATAGCGGGGGACTACAATGAGCAGTTCTTC
>TRBD1|NA|TRBV30|TRBJ1-3
CAWGEDRGLGNTIYF
TGTGCCTGGGGAGAAGACAGGGGGCTTGGAAACACCATATATTTT
>NA|NA|TRBV6-5|TRBJ1-2
CASSSTAGYTF
TGTGCCAGCAGTTCCACCGCCGGCTACACCTTC
>NA|NA|TRBV28|TRBJ2-2
CASSPAGSGELFF
TGTGCCAGCAGTCCGGCAGGGTCCGGGGAGCTGTTTTTT
>TRBD2|NA|TRBV6-4|TRBJ2-6
CASSQTSGAGANVLTF
TGTGCCAGCAGTCAGACTAGCGGGGCTGGGGCCAACGTCCTGACTTTC
>NA|NA|TRBV2|TRBJ2-1
CASSESLAGNEQFF
TGTGCCAGCAGTGAAAGTCTAGCCGGCAATGAGCAGTTCTTC
>NA|NA|TRBV7-3|TRBJ1-5
CAGGQRQALSNQPQHF
TGTGCCGGAGGACAGCGGCAGGCCCTTAGCAATCAGCCCCAGCATTTT
>TRBD1|once|TRBV20-1|TRBJ1-5
CSASTGVGQPQHF
TGCAGTGCTAGTACAGGGGTAGGTCAGCCCCAGCATTTT
>TRBD2|NA|TRBV19|TRBJ2-3
CASKAGTRRTDTQYF
TGTGCCAGTAAGGCAGGGACTAGAAGGACAGATACGCAGTATTTT
>NA|NA|TRBV9|TRBJ2-5
CASSVLGELETQYF
TGTGCCAGCAGCGTATTAGGGGAGTTGGAGACCCAGTACTTC
>TRBD2|NA|TRBV5-4|TRBJ2-5
CASSYGGSSGRETQYF
TGTGCCAGCAGCTATGGAGGTTCTAGCGGGAGAGAGACCCAGTACTTC
>NA|NA|TRBV11-2|TRBJ2-1
CASSYRVSYNEQFF
TGTGCCAGCAGCTACAGGGTCTCCTACAATGAGCAGTTCTTC
>TRBD1|NA|TRBV7-2|TRBJ2-1
CASSSSHRGGNEQFF
TGTGCCAGCAGCTCCTCTCACAGGGGCGGCAATGAGCAGTTCTTC
>TRBD1|once|TRBV7-6|TRBJ2-7
CASSPTYRGLKEQYF
TGTGCCAGCAGCCCGACTTACAGGGGGCTAAAAGAGCAGTACTTC
>TRBD2|NA|TRBV4-3|TRBJ2-3
CASSQDLRGSTDTQYF
TGCGCCAGCAGCCAAGATCTGCGGGGGTCAACAGATACGCAGTATTTT
>TRBD1|once|TRBV30|TRBJ2-1
CAWASGTGVNEQFF
TGTGCCTGGGCATCCGGGACAGGGGTAAATGAGCAGTTCTTC
>TRBD2|NA|TRBV3-1/TRBV3-2|TRBJ2-1
CASSQEGLADNEQFF
TGTGCCAGCAGCCAAGAGGGACTAGCGGACAATGAGCAGTTCTTC
>TRBD1|NA|TRBV2|TRBJ2-6
CASSDRTGSSGANVLTF
TGTGCCAGCAGTGACCGGACAGGAAGCTCTGGGGCCAACGTCCTGACTTTC
>NA|few|TRBV30|TRBJ2-1
CAWSNPLRLGNEQFF
TGTGCCTGGAGTAACCCACTACGTTTGGGCAATGAGCAGTTCTTC
>TRBD2|once|TRBV30|TRBJ2-5
CAWQTSGGGGETQYF
TGTGCCTGGCAAACTAGCGGGGGTGGTGGGGAGACCCAGTACTTC
>TRBD1|NA|TRBV5-4|TRBJ2-2
CASSLDRGVGELFF
TGTGCCAGCAGCTTGGACAGGGGGGTCGGGGAGCTGTTTTTT
>NA|NA|TRBV28|TRBJ1-1
CASSRVNEGPEAFF
TGTGCCAGCAGCCGGGTTAATGAGGGCCCTGAAGCTTTCTTT
>NA|NA|TRBV28|TRBJ1-1
CASSLSGPRNTEAFF
TGTGCCAGCAGTTTATCCGGGCCGAGAAACACTGAAGCTTTCTTT
>NA|NA|TRBV3-1/TRBV3-2|TRBJ2-3
CASSQPQGGDTQYF
TGTGCCAGCAGCCAACCTCAGGGTGGGGATACGCAGTATTTT
>NA|once|TRBV30|TRBJ2-1
CAWSLGGANEQFF
TGTGCCTGGAGTCTGGGCGGTGCTAATGAGCAGTTCTTC
>NA|NA|TRBV28|TRBJ1-6
CASSFMGQGRSPLHF
TGTGCCAGCAGTTTTATGGGGCAGGGTAGATCACCCCTCCACTTT
>TRBD2|NA|TRBV4-1|TRBJ2-1
CASSQAGTSGASYNEQFF
TGCGCCAGCAGCCAGGCCGGGACTAGCGGGGCTTCCTACAATGAGCAGTTCTTC
>TRBD1|NA|TRBV5-1|TRBJ2-3
CASKLGTGGTDTQYF
TGCGCCAGCAAGCTTGGGACAGGGGGCACAGATACGCAGTATTTT
>NA|NA|TRBV24-1|TRBJ2-1
CATSDLTAYYNEQFF
TGTGCCACCAGTGATTTGACCGCGTACTACAATGAGCAGTTCTTC
>TRBD1|NA|TRBV18|TRBJ1-1
CASSSNDRVDTEAFF
TGTGCCAGCTCATCTAATGACAGGGTGGACACTGAAGCTTTCTTT
>NA|NA|TRBV6-2/TRBV6-3|TRBJ2-5
CASSYDGQETQYF
TGTGCCAGCAGTTACGACGGGCAAGAGACCCAGTACTTC
>TRBD2|NA|TRBV3-1/TRBV3-2|TRBJ2-7
CASSQVSGGPYEQYF
TGTGCCAGCAGCCAAGTTAGCGGGGGGCCCTACGAGCAGTACTTC
>TRBD1|NA|TRBV10-2|TRBJ2-7
CATGTEDYEQYF
TGCGCCACCGGGACAGAAGATTACGAGCAGTACTTC
>TRBD2|NA|TRBV5-5|TRBJ2-3
CASSARHSGSLTDTQYF
TGTGCCAGCAGCGCACGCCATAGCGGGAGTCTGACAGATACGCAGTATTTT
>NA|NA|TRBV5-1|TRBJ1-1
CASSLRAGEGVEAFF
TGCGCCAGCAGCTTGCGGGCAGGGGAGGGGGTTGAAGCTTTCTTT